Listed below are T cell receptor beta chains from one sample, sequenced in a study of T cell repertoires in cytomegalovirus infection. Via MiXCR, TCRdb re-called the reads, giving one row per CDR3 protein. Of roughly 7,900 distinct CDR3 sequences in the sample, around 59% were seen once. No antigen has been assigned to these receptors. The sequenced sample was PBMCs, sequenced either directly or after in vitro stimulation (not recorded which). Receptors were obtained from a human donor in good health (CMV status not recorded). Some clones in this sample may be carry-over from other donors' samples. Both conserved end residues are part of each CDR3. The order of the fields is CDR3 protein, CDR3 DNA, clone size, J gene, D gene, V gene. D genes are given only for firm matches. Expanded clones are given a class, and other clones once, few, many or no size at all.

CDR3: CASGLVSVIGAVPSNEQFF
DNA: TGTGCTAGTGGTTTGGTATCGGTAATAGGGGCAGTCCCATCAAATGAGCAGTTCTTC
size: .
J: TRBJ2-1
D: .
V: TRBV12-5

CDR3: CASKVSLSPWGFYTF
DNA: TGTGCCAGCAAGGTCAGCCTCTCCCCCTGGGGATTCTACACCTTC
size: once
J: TRBJ1-2
D: .
V: TRBV2

CDR3: CAISVREANTDTQYF
DNA: TGTGCCATCAGCGTACGGGAGGCGAACACCGATACTCAGTATTTT
size: .
J: TRBJ2-3
D: TRBD2
V: TRBV7-9

CDR3: CASSFFGISTYNEPSF
DNA: TGTGCCAGCAGCTTTTTTGGAATATCCACATACAATGAGCCTTCCTTC
size: .
J: TRBJ2-1
D: .
V: TRBV7-9

CDR3: CASASFVWGRRADTQYF
DNA: TGTGCCAGCGCTTCTTTCGTTTGGGGGCGCCGAGCAGATACGCAGTATTTT
size: few
J: TRBJ2-3
D: .
V: TRBV7-3

CDR3: CSASRAGEGETQYF
DNA: TGCAGTGCCTCAAGGGCGGGGGAGGGGGAGACCCAGTACTTC
size: few
J: TRBJ2-5
D: TRBD2
V: TRBV20-1

CDR3: CASSESGGANVLTF
DNA: TGTGCCAGCAGCGAGTCGGGTGGGGCCAACGTCCTGACTTTC
size: once
J: TRBJ2-6
D: .
V: TRBV4-1

CDR3: CDSSAGSGQPHNF
DNA: TGTGACAGCAGTGCAGGGTCTGGGCAGCCCCATAATTTT
size: .
J: TRBJ1-5
D: .
V: TRBV27

CDR3: CASSTGQAETQYF
DNA: TGTGCCAGCAGCACCGGACAGGCAGAGACCCAGTACTTC
size: once
J: TRBJ2-5
D: TRBD1
V: TRBV9

CDR3: CATVLRQGTTQPQQF
DNA: TGTGCCACAGTCCTCCGACAGGGGACCACGCAGCCCCAGCAGTTT
size: .
J: TRBJ1-5
D: TRBD1
V: TRBV6-5

CDR3: CASSPVGAPGQTSGANVLTF
DNA: TGTGCCAGCAGCCCAGTGGGGGCCCCGGGACAAACCTCTGGGGCCAACGTCCTGACTTTC
size: .
J: TRBJ2-6
D: .
V: TRBV5-4

CDR3: CASSSLSLLWGERSYNEMFF
DNA: TGTGCCAGCAGCTCCCTAAGCCTCCTTTGGGGAGAAAGGTCCTACAATGAGATGTTCTTC
size: once
J: TRBJ2-1
D: .
V: TRBV12-3/TRBV12-4

CDR3: CASSIRVSKQCTEDFF
DNA: TGTGCCAGCAGCATCAGGGTTTCCAAACAGTGCACTGAAGATTTCTTT
size: .
J: TRBJ1-1
D: .
V: TRBV12-3/TRBV12-4

CDR3: CASSLRSGEDTEAFF
DNA: TGTGCCAGCAGTTTGCGTTCAGGGGAAGACACTGAAGCTTTCTTT
size: few
J: TRBJ1-1
D: .
V: TRBV27

CDR3: CASCLIGVSSYKEPFF
DNA: TGTGCCAGCTGCTTAATCGGGGTCAGCTCCTACAAGGAGCCGTTCTTC
size: .
J: TRBJ2-1
D: .
V: TRBV7-9

CDR3: CASSILPSGPSSYEQYF
DNA: TGTGCCAGCAGCATCCTCCCTTCAGGGCCCTCCTCCTACGAGCAGTACTTC
size: .
J: TRBJ2-7
D: .
V: TRBV7-2

CDR3: CASSLAPRQGGGYTF
DNA: TGTGCCAGCAGCTTAGCACCCCGACAGGGGGGTGGCTACACCTTC
size: few
J: TRBJ1-2
D: TRBD1
V: TRBV7-8

CDR3: CASSMTAGTNYGYTF
DNA: TGTGCCAGTAGTATGACTGCAGGGACGAACTATGGCTACACCTTC
size: few
J: TRBJ1-2
D: .
V: TRBV19

CDR3: CASSGGGVSQPQHF
DNA: TGTGCCAGCAGCGGGGGGGGGGTTTCTCAGCCCCAGCATTTT
size: .
J: TRBJ1-5
D: .
V: TRBV6-5

CDR3: CASSRTSGRGSYNEQFF
DNA: TGTGCCAGCTCTAGGACTAGCGGGAGGGGCTCCTACAATGAGCAGTTCTTC
size: once
J: TRBJ2-1
D: TRBD2
V: TRBV6-6

CDR3: CASSLQSNTEAFF
DNA: TGCGCCAGCAGCTTACAGTCGAACACTGAAGCTTTCTTT
size: .
J: TRBJ1-1
D: .
V: TRBV5-1

CDR3: CASRPPRGEGPYNEQFF
DNA: TGTGCCAGTAGACCCCCACGCGGGGAGGGCCCTTACAATGAGCAGTTCTTC
size: .
J: TRBJ2-1
D: TRBD2
V: TRBV19

CDR3: CASSFWAGTSGAEQYF
DNA: TGTGCCAGCAGCTTCTGGGCCGGGACTAGCGGGGCCGAGCAGTACTTC
size: .
J: TRBJ2-7
D: TRBD2
V: TRBV7-2

CDR3: CASSAFGGIAEQYF
DNA: TGTGCCAGCAGCGCGTTTGGGGGGATTGCCGAGCAGTACTTC
size: .
J: TRBJ2-7
D: .
V: TRBV9

CDR3: CASSLYQGGRTEAFF
DNA: TGTGCCAGCAGTTTATATCAGGGCGGGAGGACTGAAGCTTTCTTT
size: .
J: TRBJ1-1
D: .
V: TRBV2

CDR3: CASSSLPGQGETEAFF
DNA: TGTGCCAGCAGTTCTCTCCCGGGACAGGGGGAGACTGAAGCTTTCTTT
size: .
J: TRBJ1-1
D: TRBD1
V: TRBV28

CDR3: CASKDSLSPWGVYTF
DNA: TGTGCCAGCAAGGACAGCCTCTCCCCCTGGGGGGTATACACCTTC
size: .
J: TRBJ1-2
D: .
V: TRBV2

CDR3: CSATSGGLSTDTQYF
DNA: TGCAGTGCCACCTCGGGGGGCCTTAGCACAGATACGCAGTATTTT
size: .
J: TRBJ2-3
D: .
V: TRBV20-1

CDR3: CASSLFGLADYNEQFF
DNA: TGTGCCAGCAGCTTATTCGGACTAGCGGACTACAATGAGCAGTTCTTC
size: many
J: TRBJ2-1
D: TRBD2
V: TRBV7-2

CDR3: CASSFGITGNQPQHF
DNA: TGTGCCAGCAGCTTCGGGATTACGGGCAATCAGCCCCAGCATTTT
size: few
J: TRBJ1-5
D: .
V: TRBV7-2

CDR3: CASRTTGTSGHEQYF
DNA: TGTGCCAGCAGGACTACCGGGACTAGCGGACACGAGCAGTACTTC
size: once
J: TRBJ2-7
D: TRBD2
V: TRBV28

CDR3: CASSLRVSKQCTESFF
DNA: TGTGCCAGCAGCCTCAGGGTTTCCAAACAGTGCACGGAATCTTTCTTT
size: few
J: TRBJ1-1
D: .
V: TRBV12-3/TRBV12-4

CDR3: CASKDRLCPWGGYTF
DNA: TGTGCCAGCAAGGACCGACTCTGCCCCTGGGGAGGCTACACCTTC
size: .
J: TRBJ1-2
D: .
V: TRBV2

CDR3: CSGVGQEGLWGEQFF
DNA: TGCAGTGGGGTCGGACAGGAGGGACTTTGGGGTGAGCAGTTCTTC
size: .
J: TRBJ2-1
D: .
V: TRBV20-1

CDR3: CASSLAAGAYEQYF
DNA: TGTGCCAGCAGCTTAGCGGCAGGGGCCTACGAGCAGTACTTC
size: many
J: TRBJ2-7
D: .
V: TRBV11-3

CDR3: CASSGRQGNEKLFF
DNA: TGTGCCAGCAGCGGTCGACAGGGGAATGAAAAACTGTTTTTT
size: .
J: TRBJ1-4
D: TRBD1
V: TRBV7-2

CDR3: CASSSGLAGFGEQYF
DNA: TGTGCCAGCAGTTCTGGACTAGCGGGATTTGGCGAGCAGTACTTC
size: .
J: TRBJ2-7
D: TRBD2
V: TRBV6-6

CDR3: CASSATDTQYF
DNA: TGTGCCAGCAGCGCCACAGATACGCAGTATTTT
size: .
J: TRBJ2-3
D: .
V: TRBV7-2

CDR3: CASKGDNWDGYTF
DNA: TGTGCCAGCAAGGGGGACAACTGGGATGGCTACACCTTC
size: few
J: TRBJ1-2
D: .
V: TRBV5-6

CDR3: CASSLDPLSDEQFF
DNA: TGTGCCAGCAGCTTAGACCCTCTGTCCGATGAGCAGTTCTTC
size: .
J: TRBJ2-1
D: .
V: TRBV7-8

CDR3: CASKDSISPWVVYTF
DNA: TGTGCCAGCAAGGACAGCATCTCCCCCTGGGTAGTCTACACCTTC
size: .
J: TRBJ1-2
D: .
V: TRBV2

CDR3: CASSLDRGGKSWNEQFF
DNA: TGTGCCAGCAGCTTAGATCGGGGCGGAAAATCGTGGAATGAGCAGTTCTTC
size: many
J: TRBJ2-1
D: .
V: TRBV11-2

CDR3: CASSEGYGTRSYEQYF
DNA: TGTGCCAGCAGCGAAGGATACGGGACAAGATCCTACGAGCAGTACTTC
size: .
J: TRBJ2-7
D: .
V: TRBV11-3

CDR3: CASSYPLGTSGGIYEQYF
DNA: TGTGCCAGCAGTTACCCTCTGGGGACTAGCGGGGGAATCTACGAGCAGTACTTC
size: .
J: TRBJ2-7
D: TRBD2
V: TRBV6-5

CDR3: CASRLGDVTPTGLGIGNTF
DNA: TGTGCCAGCCGCTTAGGGGACGTCACTCCGACAGGGTTGGGTATTGGCAACACCTTC
size: .
J: TRBJ1-2
D: TRBD1
V: TRBV7-2

CDR3: CASSLIGVSSYKEKFF
DNA: TGTGCCAGCAGCTTAATAGGAGTTAGCTCCTACAAGGAGAAGTTTTTC
size: .
J: TRBJ2-1
D: .
V: TRBV7-2

CDR3: CTARRLPSTGSTQVTQYF
DNA: TGTACTGCTAGGCGCCTACCATCGACAGGGAGCACACAGGTTACGCAGTATTTT
size: .
J: TRBJ2-3
D: TRBD1
V: TRBV20-1

CDR3: CYSSSRDRVHYEHYF
DNA: TGTTACAGCAGCTCCCGGGACAGGGTTCACTACGAGCATTACTTC
size: .
J: TRBJ2-7
D: TRBD1
V: TRBV7-9

CDR3: CSASGGGSGNTIYF
DNA: TGCAGTGCTAGCGGCGGGGGCTCTGGAAACACCATATATTTT
size: .
J: TRBJ1-3
D: .
V: TRBV20-1

CDR3: CASSLVQGGGNTIYF
DNA: TGTGCCAGCAGCTTAGTACAGGGAGGTGGAAACACCATATATTTT
size: .
J: TRBJ1-3
D: .
V: TRBV7-6

CDR3: CAISESWALGLNEQFF
DNA: TGTGCCATCAGTGAGTCGTGGGCCCTCGGGTTGAATGAGCAGTTCTTC
size: many
J: TRBJ2-1
D: .
V: TRBV10-3